The rows below give T cell receptor beta chains drawn from one sample of a study of cytomegalovirus exposure and HLA in healthy donors. Sequencing was performed with immunoSEQ multiplex PCR; in TCRdb, only in-frame clones are kept and a portion is missing. The sample has 100,000 to 150,000 clones, about 80% seen once. The sample consisted of PBMCs. The receptors here all came from a man aged 25 to 40 in good health and CMV-seropositive. CDR3s include the opening cysteine and the closing phenylalanine or tryptophan. D genes are given only for firm matches. Not every row has a clone size; where given, it reads once, few, many or a size class.

TRBJ2-7 | TRBV28 | - | - | TGTGCCACCCGACCCTCGGGGACCTACGAGCAGTACTTC | CATRPSGTYEQYF
TRBJ1-2 | TRBV6-5 | TRBD1 | - | TGTGCCAGCAACAACCGGGACAGGGGACTCTATGGCTACACCTTC | CASNNRDRGLYGYTF
TRBJ1-5 | TRBV12-1 | - | - | TGTGCCAGCAGCCCAGGGACAGGGGACGGTCAGCCCCAGCATTTT | CASSPGTGDGQPQHF
TRBJ2-1 | TRBV18 | - | - | TGTGCCAGCTCACCACTGTTGTCTGCTAGCCCAGTACATGAGCAGTTCTTC | CASSPLLSASPVHEQFF
TRBJ1-1 | TRBV9 | TRBD1 | - | TGTGCCAGCAGCGTAGGGGACAGGGCGAACACTGAAGCTTTCTTT | CASSVGDRANTEAFF
TRBJ2-3 | TRBV9 | - | - | TGTGCCAGCAGCGCCGAGGGAGGCTCAGATACGCAGTATTTT | CASSAEGGSDTQYF
TRBJ2-7 | TRBV4-3 | TRBD2 | - | TGCGCCAGCAGCAAAGATTGGACTAGCGGACTGTACGAGCAGTACTTC | CASSKDWTSGLYEQYF
TRBJ2-1 | TRBV7-2 | TRBD1 | - | TGTGCCAGCAGCCCCCACAGGGGGCGCGTATATGAGCAGTTCTTC | CASSPHRGRVYEQFF
TRBJ1-1 | TRBV18 | - | - | TGTGCCAGCTCCCCAAGGGAGATGAACACTGAAGCTTTCTTT | CASSPREMNTEAFF
TRBJ2-6 | TRBV14 | - | once | TGTGCCAGCAGCCAAGTCAGGGTCTCTGGGGCCAACGTCCTGACTTTC | CASSQVRVSGANVLTF
TRBJ1-2 | TRBV28 | - | - | TGTGCCAGCGCAAGTCACCTTGGCGGGTATGGCTACACCTTC | CASASHLGGYGYTF
TRBJ2-1 | TRBV29-1 | TRBD1 | - | TGCAGCGTTGCGACAGGGGGCAATCGCAATGAGCAGTTCTTC | CSVATGGNRNEQFF
TRBJ2-1 | TRBV13 | - | - | TGTGCCAGCAGCTTAAAGGGGCTCGGCTACAATGAGCAGTTCTTC | CASSLKGLGYNEQFF
TRBJ2-7 | TRBV27 | TRBD2 | - | TGTGCCAGCAGTTGGACTAGCGGGAGTTACGAGCAGTACTTC | CASSWTSGSYEQYF
TRBJ2-7 | TRBV10-3 | TRBD2 | - | TGTGCCATCAGTGATATCCCTAGCGGAATCTCCTACGAGCAGTACTTC | CAISDIPSGISYEQYF
TRBJ2-7 | TRBV30 | - | - | TGTGCCTGGAGTGTACACCACTACGAGCAGTACTTC | CAWSVHHYEQYF
TRBJ1-5 | TRBV18 | - | - | TGTGCCAGCTCCCCCAGGGAGGGCGAGGGTCAGCCCCAGCATTTT | CASSPREGEGQPQHF
TRBJ1-2 | TRBV4-3 | TRBD1 | - | TGCGCCAGCAGCCAAGAGCAGGGGGCTAACTATGGCTACACCTTC | CASSQEQGANYGYTF
TRBJ1-4 | TRBV10-3 | TRBD1 | - | TGTGCCATCAGGGCAGGGGGCGGAGAAAAACTGTTTTTT | CAIRAGGGEKLFF
TRBJ1-2 | TRBV10-2 | TRBD1 | - | TGCGCCAGCAGTGAGCCCGGGACAGGGCATGGCTACACCTTC | CASSEPGTGHGYTF
TRBJ1-1 | TRBV30 | - | - | TGTGCCTGGACCACTCGGACTGAAGCTTTCTTT | CAWTTRTEAFF
TRBJ1-5 | TRBV23-1 | - | - | TGCGCCAGCAGTCAAGGGGGGTTGAGCAATCAGCCCCAGCATTTT | CASSQGGLSNQPQHF
TRBJ2-7 | TRBV1 | - | - | TGCACCAGCAGCCTACGAAGGCCACCGAAAGTAGACAGGGCCCCCTACGAGCAGTACTTC | CTSSLRRPPKVDRAPYEQYF
TRBJ2-1 | TRBV5-4 | - | - | TGTGCCAGCAGCGCCACTAGCAGCCCCTACAATGAGCAGTTCTTC | CASSATSSPYNEQFF
TRBJ2-4 | TRBV27 | TRBD2 | once | TGTGCCAGCAGTTCCCTAGCGGGAGTTAACATTCAGTACTTC | CASSSLAGVNIQYF
TRBJ1-1 | TRBV9 | TRBD1 | - | TGTGCCAGCAGGGCCTCGGGGACAGGGGGTGAAGCTTTCTTT | CASRASGTGGEAFF
TRBJ2-7 | TRBV19 | TRBD1 | few | TGTGCCAGTAGTCCCGGGACAGGGAGGTCGGGCGAGCAGTACTTC | CASSPGTGRSGEQYF
TRBJ1-1 | TRBV29-1 | - | - | TGCAGCGTTGCGCATGGCGGAGGCAACACTGAAGCTTTCTTT | CSVAHGGGNTEAFF
TRBJ2-1 | TRBV7-8 | TRBD2 | - | TGTGCCAGCAGCTTAGCGGGACTAGCGCGTATCTATGAGCAGTTCTTC | CASSLAGLARIYEQFF
TRBJ2-1 | TRBV6-6 | TRBD2 | - | TGTGCCAGCAGTTACGCCGGGACTAGCGGCTACAATGAGCAGTTCTTC | CASSYAGTSGYNEQFF
TRBJ1-3 | TRBV4-2 | - | - | TGTGCCAGCAGCCAAGAACCAGTCTCTGGAAACACCATATATTTT | CASSQEPVSGNTIYF
TRBJ1-1 | TRBV7-9 | - | - | TGTGCCAGCAGCTTAATAAACACTGAAGCTTTCTTT | CASSLINTEAFF
TRBJ2-7 | TRBV29-1 | - | - | TGCAGCGTTGAAGGTGAGAAGGAGCAGTACTTC | CSVEGEKEQYF
TRBJ1-3 | TRBV18 | TRBD1 | - | TGTGCCAGCTCACCCGACAGGACAGGGTCCGGAAACACCATATATTTT | CASSPDRTGSGNTIYF
TRBJ2-7 | TRBV30 | TRBD2 | - | TGTGCCTGGAGTGTCCTAGCGGGAAGCTACGAGCAGTACTTC | CAWSVLAGSYEQYF
TRBJ2-7 | TRBV4-3 | TRBD2 | - | TGCGCCAGCAGCCAAGAGCCGGGACTAGTCTACGAGCAGTACTTC | CASSQEPGLVYEQYF
TRBJ2-7 | TRBV28 | - | - | TGTGCCAGCAGTTCTTCTGTGGGGGGAACCTACGAGCAGTACTTC | CASSSSVGGTYEQYF
TRBJ2-5 | TRBV5-6 | TRBD1 | - | TGTGCCAGCAGCTTGGCAGGGGGCCGGGAGACCCAGTACTTC | CASSLAGGRETQYF
TRBJ2-3 | TRBV7-2 | TRBD2 | - | TGTGCCAGCAGCTTCGGGGGGGAAACCACAGATACGCAGTATTTT | CASSFGGETTDTQYF
TRBJ1-1 | TRBV30 | - | few | TGTGCCTGGAGGGCCAACACTGAAGCTTTCTTT | CAWRANTEAFF
TRBJ2-7 | TRBV13 | TRBD2 | - | TGTGCCAGCAGCTTAGGCCGACTAGCGGGCCGGCATAGCTCCTACGAGCAGTACTTC | CASSLGRLAGRHSSYEQYF
TRBJ2-7 | TRBV28 | TRBD2 | - | TGTGCCAGCAGACCGGGACTAGCGGGAGGTCCGTCCTACGAGCAGTACTTC | CASRPGLAGGPSYEQYF
TRBJ2-3 | TRBV7-9 | TRBD2 | - | TGTGCCAGCAGTACCCTAGCGGGCGTCACAGATACGCAGTATTTT | CASSTLAGVTDTQYF
TRBJ1-1 | TRBV7-9 | TRBD1 | few | TGTGCCAGCAGCCCGGGGGGCGGGACAGGCCCGAACACTGAAGCTTTCTTT | CASSPGGGTGPNTEAFF
TRBJ2-5 | TRBV5-6 | - | - | TGTGCCAGCAGCTGGGACAACTCCCAAGAGACCCAGTACTTC | CASSWDNSQETQYF
TRBJ1-1 | TRBV28 | TRBD1 | - | TGTGCCAGCAGCCATGGACAGGAGATGAACACTGAAGCTTTCTTT | CASSHGQEMNTEAFF
TRBJ2-2 | TRBV9 | TRBD2 | - | TGTGCCAGCAGCCCCCACGGGGGGAGCGCCGGGGAGCTGTTTTTT | CASSPHGGSAGELFF
TRBJ2-5 | TRBV29-1 | TRBD1 | - | TGCAGCGCAAAAACTGGGACAGACCAAGAGACCCAGTACTTC | CSAKTGTDQETQYF
TRBJ1-1 | TRBV7-9 | - | - | TGTGCCAGCAGCCCAACCCGGGACTGGAGGACTGAAGCTTTCTTT | CASSPTRDWRTEAFF
TRBJ2-7 | TRBV13 | TRBD1 | - | TGTGCCAGCAGCTTAGGGGACAGGGGTCGCGAGCAGTACTTC | CASSLGDRGREQYF
TRBJ1-5 | TRBV7-9 | - | once | TGTGCCAGCAGCCCACAGGGTGGTGATCAGCCCCAGCATTTT | CASSPQGGDQPQHF
TRBJ2-7 | TRBV5-1 | TRBD1 | few | TGCGCCAGCAGCGCTAAACAGGGGGTCGACTACGAGCAGTACTTC | CASSAKQGVDYEQYF